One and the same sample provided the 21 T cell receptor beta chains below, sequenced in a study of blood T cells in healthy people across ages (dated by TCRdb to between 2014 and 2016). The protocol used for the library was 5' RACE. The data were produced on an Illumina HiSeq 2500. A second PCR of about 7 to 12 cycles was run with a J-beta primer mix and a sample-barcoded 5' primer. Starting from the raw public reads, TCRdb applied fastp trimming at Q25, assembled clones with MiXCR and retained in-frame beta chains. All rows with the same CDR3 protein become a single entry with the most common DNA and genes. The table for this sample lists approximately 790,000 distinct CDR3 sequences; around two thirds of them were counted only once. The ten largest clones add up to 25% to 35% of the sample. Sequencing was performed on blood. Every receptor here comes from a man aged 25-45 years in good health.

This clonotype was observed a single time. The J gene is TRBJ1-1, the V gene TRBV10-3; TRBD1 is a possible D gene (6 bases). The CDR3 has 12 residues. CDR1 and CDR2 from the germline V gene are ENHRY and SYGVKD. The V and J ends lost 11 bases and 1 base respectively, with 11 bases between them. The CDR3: CAPGARNTEAFF. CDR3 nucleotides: TGTGCCCCAGGGGCGAGGAACACTGAAGCTTTCTTT.

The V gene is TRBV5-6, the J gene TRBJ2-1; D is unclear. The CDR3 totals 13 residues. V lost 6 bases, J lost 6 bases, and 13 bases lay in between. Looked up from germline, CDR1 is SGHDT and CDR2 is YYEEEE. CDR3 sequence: CASITFRLNEQFF. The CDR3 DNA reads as TGTGCCAGCATCACCTTCAGGCTCAATGAGCAGTTCTTC.

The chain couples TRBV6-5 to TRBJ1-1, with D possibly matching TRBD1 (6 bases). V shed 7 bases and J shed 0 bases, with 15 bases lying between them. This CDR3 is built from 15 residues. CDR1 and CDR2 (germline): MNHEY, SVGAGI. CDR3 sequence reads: CASTFHRDLNTEAFF. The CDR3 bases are TGTGCCAGCACCTTCCACAGGGACCTGAACACTGAAGCTTTCTTT.

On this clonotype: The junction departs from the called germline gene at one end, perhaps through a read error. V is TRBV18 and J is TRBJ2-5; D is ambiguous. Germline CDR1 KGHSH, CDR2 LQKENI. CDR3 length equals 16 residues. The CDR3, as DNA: TGTGCCAGCTCACCACAGCCCCAACAGATACAAGAGACCCTGTACTTC. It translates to CASSPQPQQIQETLYF. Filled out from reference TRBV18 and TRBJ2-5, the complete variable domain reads NAGVMQNPRHLVRRRGQEARLRCSPMKGHSHVYWYRQLPEEGLKFMVYLQKENIIDESGMPKERFSAEFPKEGPSILRIQQVVRGDSAAYFCASSPQPQQIQETLYFGPGTRLLVL.

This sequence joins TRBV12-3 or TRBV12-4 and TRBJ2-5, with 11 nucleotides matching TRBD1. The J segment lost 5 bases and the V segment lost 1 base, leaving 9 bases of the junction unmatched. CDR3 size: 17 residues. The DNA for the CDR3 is TGTGCCAGCAGTTTAGGGACAGGGGGCAACGATCGGGAGACCCAGTACTTC. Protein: CASSLGTGGNDRETQYF.

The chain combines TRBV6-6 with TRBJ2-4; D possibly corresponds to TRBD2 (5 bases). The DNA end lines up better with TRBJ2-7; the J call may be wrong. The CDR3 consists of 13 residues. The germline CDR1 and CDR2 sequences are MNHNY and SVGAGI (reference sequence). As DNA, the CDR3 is TGTGCCAGCAGTTCCTCAGGACTCTACGAGCAGTACTTC. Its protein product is CASSSSGLYEQYF.

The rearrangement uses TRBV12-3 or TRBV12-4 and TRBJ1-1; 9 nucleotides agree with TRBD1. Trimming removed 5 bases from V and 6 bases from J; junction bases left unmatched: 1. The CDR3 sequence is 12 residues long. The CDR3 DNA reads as TGTGCCAGCAGTCGGGACAGGGCTGAAGCTTTCTTT. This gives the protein CASSRDRAEAFF.

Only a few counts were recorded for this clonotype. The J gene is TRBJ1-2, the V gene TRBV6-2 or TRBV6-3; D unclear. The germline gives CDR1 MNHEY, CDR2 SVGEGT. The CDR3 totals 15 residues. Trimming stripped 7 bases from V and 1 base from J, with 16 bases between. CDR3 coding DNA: TGTGCCAGCAACGACCAGGACGGAGTTAACTATGGCTACACCTTC. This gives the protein CASNDQDGVNYGYTF.

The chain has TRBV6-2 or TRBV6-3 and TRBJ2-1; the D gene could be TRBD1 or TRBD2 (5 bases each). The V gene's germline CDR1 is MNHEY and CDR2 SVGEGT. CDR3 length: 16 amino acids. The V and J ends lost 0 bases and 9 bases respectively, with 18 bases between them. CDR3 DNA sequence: TGTGCCAGCAGTTACTCGCGGCAGGGACCCTCGCGTGAGCAGTTCTTC. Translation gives CASSYSRQGPSREQFF.

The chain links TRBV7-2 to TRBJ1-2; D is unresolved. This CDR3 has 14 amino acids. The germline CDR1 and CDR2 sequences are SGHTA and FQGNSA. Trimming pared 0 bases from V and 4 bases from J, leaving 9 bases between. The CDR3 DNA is TGTGCCAGCAGCTTAGCTAACAGCATCTATGGCTACACCTTC. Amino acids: CASSLANSIYGYTF.

CDR3 sequence (DNA): TGTGCCAGCAGTCCCCCGGGCGGATACCCCTACGAGCAGTACTTC. Its translation: CASSPPGGYPYEQYF. The rearrangement uses TRBV12-3 or TRBV12-4 and TRBJ2-7; D unresolved. The CDR3 loop spans 15 amino acids. Trimming stripped 5 bases from V and 2 bases from J, with 16 bases between.

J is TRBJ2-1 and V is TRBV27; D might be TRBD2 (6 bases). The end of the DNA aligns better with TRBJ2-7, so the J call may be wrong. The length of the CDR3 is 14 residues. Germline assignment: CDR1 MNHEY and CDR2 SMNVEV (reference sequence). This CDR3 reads CASSKGTPYNEQYF. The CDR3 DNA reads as TGTGCCAGCAGTAAGGGGACTCCCTACAATGAGCAGTACTTC.

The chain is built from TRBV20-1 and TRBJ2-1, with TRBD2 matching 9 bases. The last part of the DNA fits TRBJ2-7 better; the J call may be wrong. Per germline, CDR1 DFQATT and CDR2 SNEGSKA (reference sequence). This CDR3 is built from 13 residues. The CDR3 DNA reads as TGCAGTGCCGCGGGGGGGCCCTACAATGAGCAGTACTTC. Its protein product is CSAAGGPYNEQYF.

The CDR3 protein is CASSESDYSSYEQYF. CDR3 in DNA: TGTGCCAGCAGTGAATCGGATTACAGCTCCTACGAGCAGTACTTC. The chain links TRBV25-1 to TRBJ2-7; D is unclear. The CDR3 is 15 amino acids. Germline CDR1 is MGHDK and CDR2 is SYGVNS. V was trimmed by 1 base and J by 0 bases, leaving 10 bases between them.

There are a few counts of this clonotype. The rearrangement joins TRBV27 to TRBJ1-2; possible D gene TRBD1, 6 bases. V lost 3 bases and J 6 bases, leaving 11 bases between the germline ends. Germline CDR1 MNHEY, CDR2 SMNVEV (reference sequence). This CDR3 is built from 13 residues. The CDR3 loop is CASSFGGQNGYTF. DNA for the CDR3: TGTGCCAGCAGTTTCGGGGGGCAGAATGGCTACACCTTC.

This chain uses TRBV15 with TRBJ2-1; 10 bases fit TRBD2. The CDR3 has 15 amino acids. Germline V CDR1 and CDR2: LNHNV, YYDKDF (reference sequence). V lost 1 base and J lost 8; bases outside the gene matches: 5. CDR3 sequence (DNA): TGTGCCACCAGCAGAGTGAGCGGGGGGGCCGATGAGCAGTTCTTC. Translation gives CATSRVSGGADEQFF.

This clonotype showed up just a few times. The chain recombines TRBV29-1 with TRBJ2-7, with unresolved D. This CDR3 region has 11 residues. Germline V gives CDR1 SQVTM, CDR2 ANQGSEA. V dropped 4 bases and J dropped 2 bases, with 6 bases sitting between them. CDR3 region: CSVADTYEQYF. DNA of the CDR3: TGCAGCGTTGCGGATACCTACGAGCAGTACTTC.

CDR3 DNA: TGCAGTGCTATGGACAGGGGGCGAGGAGATACGCAGTATTTT. It is translated as CSAMDRGRGDTQYF. This chain joins TRBV20-1 and TRBJ2-3; 11 bases fit TRBD1. V gave up 4 bases and J gave up 5 bases; unmatched junction bases: 5. Germline V gene sequence: CDR1 DFQATT, CDR2 SNEGSKA (reference sequence). The CDR3 covers 14 residues.

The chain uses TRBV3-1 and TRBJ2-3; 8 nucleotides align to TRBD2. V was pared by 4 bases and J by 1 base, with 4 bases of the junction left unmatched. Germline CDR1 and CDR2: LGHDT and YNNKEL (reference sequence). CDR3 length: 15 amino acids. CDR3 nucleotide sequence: TGTGCCAGCAGCCCCCCGACTAGCGGCACAGATACGCAGTATTTT. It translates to CASSPPTSGTDTQYF.

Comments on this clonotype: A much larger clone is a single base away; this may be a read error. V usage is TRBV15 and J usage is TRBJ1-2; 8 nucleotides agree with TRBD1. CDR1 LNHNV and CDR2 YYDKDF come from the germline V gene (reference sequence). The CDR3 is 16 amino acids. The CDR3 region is CATSGTGQAVFDGCTF. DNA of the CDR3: TGTGCCACCAGCGGAACGGGACAGGCCGTCTTTGATGGCTGCACCTTC. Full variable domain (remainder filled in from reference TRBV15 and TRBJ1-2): DAMVIQNPRYQVTQFGKPVTLSCSQTLNHNVMYWYQQKSSQAPKLLFHYYDKDFNNEADTPDNFQSRRPNTSFCFLDIRSPGLGDTAMYLCATSGTGQAVFDGCTFGSGTRLTVV.

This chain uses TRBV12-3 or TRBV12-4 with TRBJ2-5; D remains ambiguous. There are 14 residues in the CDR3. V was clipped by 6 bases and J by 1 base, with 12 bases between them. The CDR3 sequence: CASSPGPSQETQYF. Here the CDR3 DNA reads TGTGCCAGCAGCCCCGGGCCATCCCAAGAGACCCAGTACTTC.